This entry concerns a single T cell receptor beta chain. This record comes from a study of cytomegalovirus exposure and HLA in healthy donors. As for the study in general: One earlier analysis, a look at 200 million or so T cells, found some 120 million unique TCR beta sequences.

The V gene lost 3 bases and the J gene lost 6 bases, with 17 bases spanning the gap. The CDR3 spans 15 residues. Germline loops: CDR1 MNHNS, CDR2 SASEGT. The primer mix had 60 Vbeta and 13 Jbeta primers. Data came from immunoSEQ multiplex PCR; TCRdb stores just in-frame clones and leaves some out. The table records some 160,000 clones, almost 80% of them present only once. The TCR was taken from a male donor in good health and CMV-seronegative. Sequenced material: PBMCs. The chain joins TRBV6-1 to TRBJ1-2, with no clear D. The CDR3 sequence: CASSDKYTRINGYTF. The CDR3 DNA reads TGTGCCAGCAGTGATAAGTACACCCGAATTAATGGCTACACCTTC.